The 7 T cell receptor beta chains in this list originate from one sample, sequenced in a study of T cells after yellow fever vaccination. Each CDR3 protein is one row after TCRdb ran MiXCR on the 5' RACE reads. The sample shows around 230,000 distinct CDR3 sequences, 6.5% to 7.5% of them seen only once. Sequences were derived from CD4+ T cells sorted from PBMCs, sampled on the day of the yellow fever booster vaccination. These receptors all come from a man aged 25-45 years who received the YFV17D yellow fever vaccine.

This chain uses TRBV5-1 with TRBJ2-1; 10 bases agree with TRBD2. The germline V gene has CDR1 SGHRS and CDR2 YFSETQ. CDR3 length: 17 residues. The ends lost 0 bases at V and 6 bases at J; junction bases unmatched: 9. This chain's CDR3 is CASSLGSETSGSNEQFF. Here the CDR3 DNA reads TGCGCCAGCAGCTTGGGCAGCGAGACTAGCGGGTCCAATGAGCAGTTCTTC.

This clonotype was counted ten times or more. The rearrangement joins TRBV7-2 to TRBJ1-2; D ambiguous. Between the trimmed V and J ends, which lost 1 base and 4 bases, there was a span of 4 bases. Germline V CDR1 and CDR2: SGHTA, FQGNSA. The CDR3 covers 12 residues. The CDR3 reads CASSLGLYGYTF. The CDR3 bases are TGTGCCAGCAGCTTAGGACTCTATGGCTACACCTTC.

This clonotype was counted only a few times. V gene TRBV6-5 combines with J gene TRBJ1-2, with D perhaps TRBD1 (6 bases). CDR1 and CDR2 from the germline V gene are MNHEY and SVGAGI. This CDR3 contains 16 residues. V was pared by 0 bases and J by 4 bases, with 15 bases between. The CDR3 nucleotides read TGTGCCAGCAGTTACTCGGCAGGACAGCAAGTCTATGGCTACACCTTC. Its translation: CASSYSAGQQVYGYTF.

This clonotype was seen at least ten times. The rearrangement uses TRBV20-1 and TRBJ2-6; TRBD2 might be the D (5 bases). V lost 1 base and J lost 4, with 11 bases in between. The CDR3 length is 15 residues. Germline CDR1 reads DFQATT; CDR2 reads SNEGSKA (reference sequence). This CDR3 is CSARGGGPGANVLTF. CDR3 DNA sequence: TGCAGTGCTAGAGGTGGCGGGCCCGGGGCCAACGTCCTGACTTTC.

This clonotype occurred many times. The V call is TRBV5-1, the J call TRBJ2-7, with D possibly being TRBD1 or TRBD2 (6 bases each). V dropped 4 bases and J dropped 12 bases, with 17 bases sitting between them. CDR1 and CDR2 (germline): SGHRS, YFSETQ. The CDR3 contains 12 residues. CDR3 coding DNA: TGCGCCAGCAGCCCGGAGGGGGATCTGGGGTACTTC. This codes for CASSPEGDLGYF.

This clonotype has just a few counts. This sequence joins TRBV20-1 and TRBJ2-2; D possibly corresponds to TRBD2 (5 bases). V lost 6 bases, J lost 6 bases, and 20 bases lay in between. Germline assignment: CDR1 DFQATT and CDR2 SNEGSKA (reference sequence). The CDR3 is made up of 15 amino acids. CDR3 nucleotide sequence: TGCAGTGCCCCACAGAGAGGAGGTCGTCCCGGGGAGCTGTTTTTT. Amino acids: CSAPQRGGRPGELFF.

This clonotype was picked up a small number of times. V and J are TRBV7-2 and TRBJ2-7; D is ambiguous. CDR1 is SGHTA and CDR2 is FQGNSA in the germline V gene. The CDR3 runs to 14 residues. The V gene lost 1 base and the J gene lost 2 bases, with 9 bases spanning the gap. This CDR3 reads CASSLDSRPYEQYF. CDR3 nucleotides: TGTGCCAGCAGCTTAGACAGTCGACCCTACGAGCAGTACTTC.